This TCR beta chain originates from a study of beta chain features in type 1 diabetes (dated by TCRdb to 2016 to 2019). With regard to the full study: Mean age, gender distribution, total cell number and subset yield did not differ between patients and healthy donors. Across all samples, around 100 million sorted cells were examined, and cell number per subset correlated strongly with RNA yield. The study compared the TCRB repertoires of sorted circulating CD4+ T cell subsets in recently diagnosed type 1 diabetes patients with those in matched healthy donors. Regulatory and stem cell-like memory subsets were isolated from only 8 patients and roughly 8 healthy donors, whereas naive and central memory subsets came from all 30 or so donors.

This clone has only a few counts. Its recognized antigen is unknown. Base qualities are not at hand, and no much larger clone is one base apart. Findings and caveats that apply to the study as a whole: PCR might favor shorter templates, but patient and control samples were amplified and corrected together, so any skew would affect both groups equally. At VDJ recombination sites, patients with type 1 diabetes made fewer insertions and deleted more nucleotides, a pattern implying thymic rearrangement abnormalities. Because cDNA was sequenced instead of genomic DNA, highly expressing activated cells could be over-represented, though the groups showed no difference in activation or CD3 levels. The naive, central memory and regulatory TCRB repertoires appeared to resemble one another more closely among patients than among healthy donors. A moderate but significant shortening of TCRB CDR3 length was observed in type 1 diabetes patients in all four CD4+ subsets. Only small numbers of individuals were included in the HLA sub-analyses, which left unresolved whether HLA type had any influence on TCRB rearrangement.

A single peripheral blood draw of around 120 mL on average was collected from each donor into heparinised tubes. Naive, central memory, regulatory and stem cell-like memory CD4+ T cells were sorted on a BD FACSAria II using a panel including CD45RO, CCR7, CD25, CD127, CD95 and CD27. Purity was above 95% for every sorted population. PBMCs were isolated immediately by Lymphoprep density gradient centrifugation and stained directly without culture. Samples were stained and sorted in pairs, with one healthy donor and one patient per experiment, so that batch effects were minimized. All of the isolated RNA was reverse transcribed with the High Capacity cDNA Reverse Transcription Kit, so expressed TCRB transcripts were sequenced. Deep immunoSEQ sequencing was performed on naive, central memory and regulatory T cell samples, with an average of approximately 4 million total reads per sample. Sorted cells were lysed in RLT buffer, and RNA was extracted using DNase-treated RNeasy Micro or Mini kits according to cell number. To prevent cross-contamination, every cell subset was processed on its own, while patient and healthy donor samples were processed together. The immunoSEQ multiplex PCR was used to amplify TCRB sequences from cDNA, yielding 87-bp fragments that span the CDR3 region. The amplicons were sequenced using the Illumina HiSeq platform. Per the source publication's procedure: Synthetic template baselines were used to correct PCR bias computationally, reads within Hamming distance 2 were collapsed together, and singletons that could not be merged were discarded. Reads were aligned against IMGT so that V, D and J genes, CDR3 length and insertions or deletions at six rearrangement sites could be assigned. Clonotype counts were normalized to sorted cell number within each subset before computing true diversity and Gini coefficients with the tcR R package. The overlap coefficient, calculated on TCRB nucleotide sequences, was used to quantify repertoire sharing. Out-of-frame TCRB sequences from naive cells were analyzed as a proxy for the pre-selection repertoire. Drawn from immuneACCESS, this table holds only the in-frame rearrangements with V and J called that TCRdb kept. Clones are partly lost; checked studies trace under half to an unresolved V gene and leave the rest unexplained. The V and J calls and clone size come from that table; D and trimming were worked out from the DNA. This sample gives 600,000 to 650,000 clones in total; around 16% of them show up just once. The top ten constitute roughly 0.098% of the sample.

The cysteine opens and the phenylalanine closes a CDR3 of 17 amino acids. Only CDR3 DNA remains: 51 bases, in frame from the first base. The junction carries 20 bases between V and J, which are trimmed by 6 bases and 0 bases respectively. Reading the germline V gene gives CDR1 SQVTM and CDR2 ANQGSEA. This sequence originates from a man aged 18 to 30 in good health. Sequenced sample: naive CD4+ T cells from blood. The sample's cell subset or site label is to be understood as: true naive CD4+ T cells. Recombination connected TRBV29-1 to TRBJ1-4; a weak D assignment points to TRBD1 (6 bases agree). The nucleotides read TGCAGCGTAGGCCTTTTTACCGGGACATCAACTAATGAAAAACTGTTTTTT. Its product reads: CSVGLFTGTSTNEKLFF.